The TCR beta chain under discussion was sequenced for a study of regulatory and conventional T cells in RAG deficiency. The junction had 5 bases not matched to a gene; V was cut back by 4 bases and J by 0 bases. This CDR3 spans 17 amino acids. Looked up from germline, CDR1 is LGHNA and CDR2 is YNFKEQ. Note on this clone: Its cognate antigen is unknown.

Some clones are missing from TCRdb's copy, which holds only in-frame ones; the method was immunoSEQ multiplex PCR. The sample consists of roughly 29,000 clones, 90% to 95% of them appearing once. Study conclusions and caveats: Omenn patients showed >80% Treg-Tconv overlap and shorter CDR3 lengths. Sorted Omenn CD25-high CD127-low cells may not be bona fide Tregs.

Genomic DNA came from blood conventional CD4+ T cells gated CD25-low CD127-high. Separately, the same data were catalogued under a study of regulatory T cells. That work states: Primers: 52 TRBV forward and 13 TRBJ reverse.

The material sequenced was CD25- CD4+ T cells sorted from blood. The source of this sequence is a human donor in good health. V usage is TRBV4-2 and J usage is TRBJ2-6, with 8 bases identical to TRBD1. The CDR3 protein is CASSPQGVDSGANVLTF. The CDR3 DNA follows: TGTGCCAGCAGCCCACAGGGGGTTGACTCTGGGGCCAACGTCCTGACTTTC.